These T cell receptor beta chains were read from a single sample in a study of T cell responses to AZD1222 COVID-19 vaccine. Assay used: immunoSEQ multiplex PCR; TCRdb lists only in-frame clones, some missing. The top ten hold approximately 15% of the sample, which has more than 85,000 clones, roughly 90% seen once. Source: peripheral blood, taken 28 days after the second AZD1222 dose. These TCRs come from an adult who received the AZD1222 COVID-19 vaccine. CDR3s include the opening cysteine and the closing phenylalanine or tryptophan. D genes are given only for firm matches. Rows may omit the clone size; those that give it use once, few, many or a size class.

v_gene,d_gene,abundance,j_gene,CDR3aa,CDR3nt
TRBV6-5,NA,once,TRBJ1-4,CASSPNWGPNEKLFF,TGTGCCAGCAGTCCGAATTGGGGCCCTAATGAAAAACTGTTTTTT
TRBV18,TRBD2,NA,TRBJ2-3,CASSPAIQREKAQYF,TGTGCCAGCTCACCGGCGATCCAGCGGGAGAAGGCGCAGTATTTT
TRBV7-9,NA,NA,TRBJ1-2,CASSLLGGKDYGYTF,TGTGCCAGCAGCTTATTGGGGGGCAAGGACTATGGCTACACCTTC
TRBV28,NA,NA,TRBJ1-3,CASSLRVLSGNTIYF,TGTGCCAGCAGTTTAAGGGTCCTCTCTGGAAACACCATATATTTT
TRBV19,TRBD2,NA,TRBJ2-2,CASSYSGNGELFF,TGTGCCAGTAGTTATAGCGGGAATGGGGAGCTGTTTTTT
TRBV4-1,TRBD2,NA,TRBJ2-1,CASSQPLLAGGPRTEQFF,TGCGCCAGCAGCCAACCCCTCCTAGCGGGGGGGCCAAGGACTGAGCAGTTCTTC
TRBV11-2,NA,NA,TRBJ1-2,CASSLGWGANYGYTF,TGTGCCAGCAGCTTAGGCTGGGGAGCTAACTATGGCTACACCTTC
TRBV9,NA,NA,TRBJ1-1,CASSVLENTEAFF,TGTGCCAGCAGCGTATTGGAGAACACTGAAGCTTTCTTT
TRBV29-1,TRBD1,NA,TRBJ1-4,CSAHRGLGEKLFF,TGCAGCGCCCACAGGGGATTAGGTGAAAAACTGTTTTTT
TRBV5-1,TRBD1,NA,TRBJ1-2,CASSSTGGGYTF,TGCGCCAGCAGCTCGACAGGGGGAGGCTACACCTTC
TRBV12-5,TRBD2,NA,TRBJ2-5,CASGLVKLAGEETQYF,TGTGCTAGTGGTTTGGTAAAACTAGCGGGGGAGGAGACCCAGTACTTC
TRBV3-1/TRBV3-2,TRBD2,NA,TRBJ2-3,CASRAGLATDTQYF,TGTGCCAGCAGAGCGGGACTAGCAACAGATACGCAGTATTTT
TRBV11-3,NA,few,TRBJ2-7,CASSLDSGTDREQYF,TGTGCCAGCAGCTTAGACTCGGGTACAGATCGCGAGCAGTACTTC